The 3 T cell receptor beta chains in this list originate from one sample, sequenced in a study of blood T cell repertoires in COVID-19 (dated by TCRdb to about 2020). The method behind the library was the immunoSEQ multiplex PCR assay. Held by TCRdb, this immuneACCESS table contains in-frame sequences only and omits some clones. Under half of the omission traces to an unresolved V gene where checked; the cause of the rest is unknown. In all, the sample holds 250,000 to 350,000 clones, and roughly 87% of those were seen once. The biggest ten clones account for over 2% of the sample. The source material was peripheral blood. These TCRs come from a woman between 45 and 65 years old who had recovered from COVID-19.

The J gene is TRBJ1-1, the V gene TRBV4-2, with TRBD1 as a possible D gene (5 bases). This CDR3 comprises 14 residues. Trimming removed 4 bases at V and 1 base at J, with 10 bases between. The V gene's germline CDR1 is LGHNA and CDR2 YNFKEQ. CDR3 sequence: CASSPGGENTEAFF. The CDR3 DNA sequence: TGTGCCAGCAGCCCTGGGGGGGAGAACACTGAAGCTTTCTTT.

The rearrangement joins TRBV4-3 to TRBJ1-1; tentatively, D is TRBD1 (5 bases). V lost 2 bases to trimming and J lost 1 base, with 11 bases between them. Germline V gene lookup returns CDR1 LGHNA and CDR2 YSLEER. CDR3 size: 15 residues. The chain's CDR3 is CASSQLSTENTEAFF. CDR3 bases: TGCGCCAGCAGCCAACTTTCGACAGAGAACACTGAAGCTTTCTTT.

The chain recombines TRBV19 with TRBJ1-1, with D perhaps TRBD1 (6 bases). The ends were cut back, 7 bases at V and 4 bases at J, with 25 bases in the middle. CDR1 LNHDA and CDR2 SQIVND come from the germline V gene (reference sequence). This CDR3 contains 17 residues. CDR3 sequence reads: CASIRVLRGAGATEAFF. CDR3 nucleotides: TGTGCCAGTATTCGTGTGCTCCGGGGGGCTGGGGCCACTGAAGCTTTCTTT. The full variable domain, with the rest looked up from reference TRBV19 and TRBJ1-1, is DGGITQSPKYLFRKEGQNVTLSCEQNLNHDAMYWYRQDPGQGLRLIYYSQIVNDFQKGDIAEGYSVSREKKESFPLTVTSAQKNPTAFYLCASIRVLRGAGATEAFFGQGTRLTVV.